This T cell receptor beta chain comes out of a study of T cell responses to AZD1222 COVID-19 vaccine. Regarding the study as a whole: Without day 14 samples, only post-peak T cell repertoires were studied. Only six or seven AZD1222 recipients tested seropositive at baseline. Among the donors, most were white British and more were female, and clonal diversity was possibly underestimated.

V shed 5 bases and J 4 bases; nucleotides not matched to a gene: 12. Germline CDR1 reads SGHAT; CDR2 reads FQNNGV. The CDR3 loop spans 16 amino acids. Of note for this clone: Its antigen remains unidentified.

Sequencing used immunoSEQ multiplex PCR; TCRdb keeps in-frame clones, though not all of them. Among some 130,000 clones listed, about 93% were seen once. This receptor was obtained from an adult who received the AZD1222 COVID-19 vaccine. The genes are TRBV11-2 and TRBJ2-5; 8 positions agree with TRBD2. The sample consisted of peripheral blood, taken 28 days after the second AZD1222 dose. CDR3: CASSQGEYSGAETQYF. The CDR3 region has the DNA TGTGCCAGCAGCCAAGGCGAGTATAGCGGGGCAGAGACCCAGTACTTC.